This T cell receptor beta chain stems from a study of control samples from healthy donors and cancer patients. TCRdb's copy holds only in-frame clones and misses some; the assay was immunoSEQ multiplex PCR. Of roughly 100,000 clones in the sample, around 90% were seen once. Germline CDR1 MNHEY, CDR2 SVGAGI. CDR3 length: 12 residues. Trimming cost V 10 bases and J 10 bases, with 19 bases left between them. Sequencing was performed on blood. The V call is TRBV6-5, the J call TRBJ2-5, with D possibly TRBD1 on 5 matching bases. This receptor was taken from a young woman in good health. In nucleotides, the CDR3 is TGTGCCACCGCTACTCACACCAGGGACCAGTACTTC. It codes for CATATHTRDQYF.